One and the same sample provided the 24 T cell receptor beta chains below, sequenced in a study of OX40 agonist ivuxolimab in advanced cancers. TCRdb's table, derived via immunoSEQ multiplex PCR, lists solely in-frame clones and lacks some. Counted here are about 73,000 clones, around nine tenths occurring once; the ten biggest clones make up 0.68%. This sample comprised CD4+ or CD8+ T cells sorted from blood, obtained in a trial of the OX40 agonist ivuxolimab. These receptors all come from an adult with an advanced solid tumor such as melanoma, head and neck, liver or kidney cancer.

The chain carries TRBV5-1 and TRBJ2-1, with 12 bases matching TRBD1. V gave up 3 bases and J gave up 8 bases; unmatched junction bases: 9. The CDR3 contains 16 residues. CDR1 and CDR2 from the germline V gene are SGHRS and YFSETQ. CDR3 DNA: TGCGCCAGCAGCTCGGGCGGGACAGGGGGCACGGATGAGCAGTTCTTC. The encoded protein is CASSSGGTGGTDEQFF.

This rearrangement joins TRBV21-1 to TRBJ2-5; the table's D call, TRBD1, was not checked against the DNA. TRBV21-1 is labeled a pseudogene. The CDR3 contains 16 residues. This chain's CDR3 is CASSIPPQGRQETQYF. The CDR3 coding sequence is TGTGCCAGCAGCATTCCCCCACAGGGACGCCAAGAGACCCAGTACTTC.

This chain links TRBV6-5 with TRBJ2-2, with D tentatively TRBD1 (7 bases). From germline, CDR1 is MNHEY and CDR2 SVGAGI. This CDR3 spans 15 amino acids. V dropped 6 bases and J dropped 0 bases, with 11 bases sitting between them. The CDR3 loop reads CASRRDRTNTGELFF. The CDR3, as DNA: TGTGCCAGCAGGCGGGACAGAACGAACACCGGGGAGCTGTTTTTT.

V usage is TRBV5-5 and J usage is TRBJ1-5, with D perhaps TRBD1 (5 bases). With 7 bases removed from V and 0 bases from J, the gap between germline ends came to 17 bases. Germline V gives CDR1 SGHKS, CDR2 YYEKEE (reference sequence). This CDR3 is 16 amino acids long. CDR3 coding DNA: TGTGCCAGCTCCTGGGGCCCCCCCGCTAGCAATCAGCCCCAGCATTTT. Translating it yields CASSWGPPASNQPQHF.

This chain connects TRBV5-1 to TRBJ2-2, with 8 bases identical to TRBD1. The CDR3 is 16 residues long. The V gene's germline CDR1 is SGHRS and CDR2 YFSETQ. J was trimmed by 0 bases and V by 9 bases; bases with no gene match: 10. The CDR3 spells CATGKSGGANTGELFF. The CDR3 coding sequence is TGCGCCACCGGAAAGTCAGGGGGCGCGAACACCGGGGAGCTGTTTTTT.

The V and J genes are TRBV2 and TRBJ1-5, with D perhaps matching TRBD1 (5 bases). The CDR3 totals 14 residues. V gave up 7 bases and J gave up 6 bases, with 16 bases separating them. The V gene's germline CDR1 is SNHLY and CDR2 FYNNEI. The CDR3: CASTREGLGQPQHF. CDR3 nucleotides: TGTGCCAGCACCAGAGAGGGGCTTGGTCAGCCCCAGCATTTT.

This chain connects TRBV2 to TRBJ2-2; 7 bases are a match to TRBD2. The ends lost 4 bases at V and 6 bases at J; junction bases unmatched: 8. CDR3 size: 15 residues. Germline CDR1 is SNHLY and CDR2 is FYNNEI. The CDR3 loop is CASSGSSGMSGELFF. The CDR3 DNA reads TGTGCCAGCAGTGGTTCTAGCGGCATGTCCGGGGAGCTGTTTTTT.

This chain uses TRBV5-1 with TRBJ1-1; D ambiguous. Germline V gene sequence: CDR1 SGHRS, CDR2 YFSETQ. Trimming took off 2 bases at V and 4 bases at J, with 9 bases between the two ends. This CDR3 is 13 amino acids long. The DNA for the CDR3 is TGCGCCAGCAGCTTAGACCTTGTCACTGAAGCTTTCTTT. Amino acid sequence: CASSLDLVTEAFF.

V gene TRBV30 combines with J gene TRBJ2-5; TRBD2 matches 8 bases. Germline-derived CDR1 and CDR2 are GTSNPN and SVGIG (reference sequence). The CDR3 length is 14 residues. V shed 4 bases, J shed 1 base, and the junction held 5 bases outside the gene matches. The CDR3 spells CAWTTGGIQETQYF. The CDR3, as DNA: TGTGCCTGGACTACGGGGGGGATCCAAGAGACCCAGTACTTC.

The gene calls are TRBV6-6 and TRBJ2-7, with 7 bases identical to TRBD2. Unmatched junction bases numbered 11, after V lost 5 bases and J lost 4 bases. The germline CDR1 and CDR2 sequences are MNHNY and SVGAGI (reference sequence). The CDR3 loop spans 15 amino acids. The CDR3: CASSRNSGRLYEQYF. The CDR3 DNA reads as TGTGCCAGCAGTCGGAATAGCGGGCGCCTGTACGAGCAGTACTTC.

This clone showed up just once. The chain joins TRBV30 to TRBJ1-5, with D maybe TRBD1 (5 bases). Trimming took off 4 bases at V and 7 bases at J, with 11 bases between the two ends. The CDR3 has 12 residues. Germline V gene lookup returns CDR1 GTSNPN and CDR2 SVGIG (reference sequence). The CDR3, as DNA: TGTGCCTGGAATAGGGGAGACCAGCCCCAGCATTTT. It yields the protein CAWNRGDQPQHF. The full variable domain, rest sourced from reference TRBV30 and TRBJ1-5, is SQTIHQWPATLVQPVGSPLSLECTVEGTSNPNLYWYRQAAGRGLQLLFYSVGIGQISSEVPQNLSASRPQDRQFILSSKKLLLSDSGFYLCAWNRGDQPQHFGDGTRLSIL.

The gene calls are TRBV5-6 and TRBJ1-6, with 9 bases aligning to TRBD1. The V gene's germline CDR1 is SGHDT and CDR2 YYEEEE. J gave up 7 bases and V 1 base, and 0 bases lay outside the gene matches. The CDR3 extends over 14 amino acids. CDR3 loop: CASSLTGGNSPLHF. CDR3 DNA: TGTGCCAGCAGCTTGACAGGGGGCAATTCACCCCTCCACTTT. The full variable domain, its missing parts supplied by reference TRBV5-6 and TRBJ1-6, is DAGVTQSPTHLIKTRGQQVTLRCSPKSGHDTVSWYQQALGQGPQFIFQYYEEEERQRGNFPDRFSGHQFPNYSSELNVNALLLGDSALYLCASSLTGGNSPLHFGNGTRLTVT.

The rearrangement links TRBV19 to TRBJ2-7; 7 bases are a match to TRBD2. V lost 5 bases and J lost 5; bases outside the gene matches: 9. In germline, CDR1 is LNHDA, CDR2 SQIVND (reference sequence). This CDR3 is 14 amino acids long. CDR3 amino acids: CASSPTPAGDEQYF. The DNA of the CDR3 is TGTGCCAGTAGTCCCACCCCGGCGGGAGACGAGCAGTACTTC.

V and J are TRBV2 and TRBJ1-5, with D unclear. The CDR3 is 16 amino acids. V lost 6 bases to trimming and J lost 0 bases, with 15 bases between them. CDR1 and CDR2 (germline): SNHLY, FYNNEI. CDR3 region: CASSPPRQSSNQPQHF. CDR3 DNA sequence: TGTGCCAGCAGCCCCCCCCGCCAGAGTAGCAATCAGCCCCAGCATTTT.

The genes are TRBV5-4 and TRBJ2-3, with TRBD2 identical over 8 bases. The CDR3 is made up of 16 amino acids. V shed 4 bases, J shed 0 bases, and the junction held 7 bases outside the gene matches. The V gene's germline CDR1 is SGHNT and CDR2 YYREEE (reference sequence). CDR3 residues: CASSAPLAGSTDTQYF. CDR3 nucleotide sequence: TGTGCCAGCAGCGCCCCGCTAGCGGGTAGCACAGATACGCAGTATTTT.

The CDR3 bases are TGTGCCAGCAGCTTATTTATCGAAATGAACACTGAAGCTTTCTTT. It translates to CASSLFIEMNTEAFF. This chain connects TRBV11-2 to TRBJ1-1, with no clear D. V was clipped by 2 bases and J by 0 bases, with 10 bases between them. CDR3 length: 15 amino acids. CDR1 and CDR2 (germline): SGHAT, FQNNGV.

This clone has ten or more counts. The rearrangement joins TRBV2 to TRBJ1-1, with unresolved D. V was clipped by 5 bases and J by 5 bases, with 12 bases between them. The CDR3 runs 13 residues. Germline lookup yields CDR1 SNHLY and CDR2 FYNNEI. CDR3 amino acids: CASSSWTATEAFF. CDR3 DNA sequence: TGTGCCAGCAGTTCTTGGACGGCAACTGAAGCTTTCTTT.

CDR3 coding DNA: TGTGCCAGCTCACTATCTACACCCAGAGGTGCCTCCAGCTCCTACGAGCAGTACTTC. Its translation: CASSLSTPRGASSSYEQYF. V and J are TRBV18 and TRBJ2-7, with D unresolved. Germline V gene data show CDR1 as KGHSH and CDR2 as LQKENI. V was shortened by 4 bases and J by 0 bases, with 25 bases between the two germline ends. The CDR3 spans 19 residues.

This clone was seen a handful of times. The gene calls are TRBV2 and TRBJ1-2, with 7 nucleotides matching TRBD1. Losses at the gene ends were 5 bases for V and 12 bases for J; bases not matched to a gene: 9. Germline V gives CDR1 SNHLY, CDR2 FYNNEI. This CDR3 has 12 residues. The CDR3 DNA reads TGTGCCAGCAGTCTAGGCGACAGGGCCAACACCTTC. Its translation is CASSLGDRANTF.

The CDR3 nucleotides are TGTGCCAGCAGTGAAAGAACAGGGTTTGGCTACACCTTC. Protein: CASSERTGFGYTF. V gene TRBV2 combines with J gene TRBJ1-2, with D tentatively TRBD1 (6 bases). Germline CDR1 reads SNHLY; CDR2 reads FYNNEI. The CDR3 covers 13 residues. Trimming pared 2 bases from V and 7 bases from J, leaving 11 bases between.

The chain employs TRBV29-1 and TRBJ1-6; D ambiguous. The CDR3 runs 13 residues. V shed 4 bases and J shed 0 bases, with 4 bases lying between them. The germline gives CDR1 SQVTM, CDR2 ANQGSEA. This CDR3 is CSVGSSYNSPLHF. CDR3 nucleotide sequence: TGCAGCGTTGGTAGCTCCTATAATTCACCCCTCCACTTT.

The chain recombines TRBV13 with TRBJ2-7, with TRBD1 matching 8 bases. Germline CDR1 PRHDT, CDR2 FYEKMQ (reference sequence). The CDR3 totals 12 residues. After removal of 5 bases from V and 6 bases from J, the junction contained 3 bases not matched to a gene. CDR3 DNA sequence: TGTGCCAGCAGCCGGACAGGGACCGAGCAGTACTTC. Its translation is CASSRTGTEQYF.

V and J are TRBV19 and TRBJ2-3; possibly TRBD1 or TRBD2 for D (5 bases each). CDR1 is LNHDA and CDR2 is SQIVND in the germline V gene (reference sequence). The V end was cut by 3 bases, the J end by 0 bases, with 10 bases between. The length of the CDR3 is 15 residues. CDR3 residues: CASSMGPSSTDTQYF. CDR3 coding DNA: TGTGCCAGTAGTATGGGACCCTCTAGCACAGATACGCAGTATTTT.

The V gene is TRBV6-6, the J gene TRBJ2-6; no clear D. The CDR3 is 15 residues long. V lost 6 bases to trimming and J lost 9 bases, with 18 bases between them. The V gene's germline CDR1 is MNHNY and CDR2 SVGAGI (reference sequence). Written as DNA, the CDR3 is TGTGCCAGCAGAACCCTGAAGGGTTCAGTCAACGTCCTGACTTTC. It codes for CASRTLKGSVNVLTF.